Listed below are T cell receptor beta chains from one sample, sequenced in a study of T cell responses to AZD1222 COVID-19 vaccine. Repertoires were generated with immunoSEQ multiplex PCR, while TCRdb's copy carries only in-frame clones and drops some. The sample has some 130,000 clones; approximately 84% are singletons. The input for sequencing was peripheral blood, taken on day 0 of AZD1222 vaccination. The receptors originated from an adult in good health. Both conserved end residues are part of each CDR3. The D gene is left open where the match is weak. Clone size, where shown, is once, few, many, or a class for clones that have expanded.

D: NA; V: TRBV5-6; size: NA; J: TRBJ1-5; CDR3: CASSPGALQPQHF; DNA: TGTGCCAGCAGCCCCGGGGCCCTCCAGCCCCAGCATTTT
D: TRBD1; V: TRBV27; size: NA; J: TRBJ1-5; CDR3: CASSLRQGLRKNSNQPQHF; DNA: TGTGCCAGCAGTTTACGACAGGGACTCAGAAAAAATAGCAATCAGCCCCAGCATTTT
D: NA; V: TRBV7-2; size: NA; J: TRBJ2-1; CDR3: CASSLPAQGSRSHNEQFF; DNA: TGTGCCAGCAGCCTGCCCGCCCAGGGTAGCAGGTCCCACAATGAGCAGTTCTTC
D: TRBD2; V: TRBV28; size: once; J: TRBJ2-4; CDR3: CASSLSRTRKNIQYF; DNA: TGTGCCAGCAGTTTATCCCGGACTAGGAAAAACATTCAGTACTTC
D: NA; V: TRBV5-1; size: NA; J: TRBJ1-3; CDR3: CASSFDSRSGNTIYF; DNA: TGCGCCAGCAGCTTCGACAGTCGCTCTGGAAACACCATATATTTT
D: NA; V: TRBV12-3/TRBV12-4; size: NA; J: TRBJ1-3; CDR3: CAGRHSSGNTIYF; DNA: TGTGCCGGCAGACACTCCTCTGGAAACACCATATATTTT
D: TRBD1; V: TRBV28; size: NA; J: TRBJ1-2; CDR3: CASSFPDRAENGYTF; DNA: TGTGCCAGCAGTTTCCCAGACAGGGCGGAGAATGGCTACACCTTC
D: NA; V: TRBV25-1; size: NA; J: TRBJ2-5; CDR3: CASSVSQETQYF; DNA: TGTGCCAGCAGTGTCAGCCAAGAGACCCAGTACTTC
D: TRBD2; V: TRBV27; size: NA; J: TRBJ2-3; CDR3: CASSSVSGGAWGDTQYF; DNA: TGTGCCAGCAGTTCCGTTAGCGGGGGGGCCTGGGGAGATACGCAGTATTTT
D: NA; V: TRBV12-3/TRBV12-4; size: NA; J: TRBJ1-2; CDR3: CASSFGFPRYTF; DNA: TGTGCCAGCAGTTTTGGGTTCCCGAGATACACCTTC
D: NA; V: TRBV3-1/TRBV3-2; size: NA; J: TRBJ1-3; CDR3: CASSQAGDRRNTIYF; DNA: TGTGCCAGCAGCCAAGCCGGGGATAGGAGAAACACCATATATTTT
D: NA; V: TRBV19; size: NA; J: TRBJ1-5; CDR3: CASGEYSNQPQHF; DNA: TGTGCCAGCGGGGAATATAGCAATCAGCCCCAGCATTTT
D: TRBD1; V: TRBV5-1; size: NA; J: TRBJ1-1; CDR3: CASSLMGGQGFTEAFF; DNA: TGCGCCAGCAGCTTGATGGGGGGACAGGGGTTCACTGAAGCTTTCTTT
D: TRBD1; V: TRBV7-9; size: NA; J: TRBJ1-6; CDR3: CASSLGTGKNSPLHF; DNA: TGTGCCAGCAGCCTCGGGACAGGCAAGAATTCACCCCTCCACTTT
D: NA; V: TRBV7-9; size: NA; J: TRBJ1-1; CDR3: CASSEVSRAFF; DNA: TGTGCCAGCAGCGAGGTATCGCGGGCTTTCTTT
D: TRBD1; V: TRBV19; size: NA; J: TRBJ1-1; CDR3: CASSPRTGSPEAFF; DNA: TGTGCCAGTAGTCCCCGGACAGGGTCCCCTGAAGCTTTCTTT
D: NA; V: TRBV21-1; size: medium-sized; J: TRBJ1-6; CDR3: CASSRPGSISGGSPLHF; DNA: TGTGCCAGCAGCCGCCCAGGGAGTATAAGCGGTGGTTCACCCCTCCACTTT
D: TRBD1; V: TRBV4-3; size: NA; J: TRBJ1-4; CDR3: CASSQGPGTGAAKLFF; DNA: TGCGCCAGCAGCCAGGGCCCCGGGACAGGGGCCGCAAAACTGTTTTTT
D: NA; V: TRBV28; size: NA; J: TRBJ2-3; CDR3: CASSTPGPRADTQYF; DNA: TGTGCCAGCAGTACCCCGGGACCCCGAGCAGATACGCAGTATTTT
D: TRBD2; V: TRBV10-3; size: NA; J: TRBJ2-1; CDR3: CASSSGSKRQFF; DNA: TGTGCCTCATCTAGCGGGTCGAAAAGGCAGTTCTTC
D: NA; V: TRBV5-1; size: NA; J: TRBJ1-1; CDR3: CASRVSPGDTEAFF; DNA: TGCGCCAGCAGAGTTTCCCCTGGGGACACTGAAGCTTTCTTT
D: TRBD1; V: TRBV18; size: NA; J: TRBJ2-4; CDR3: CASSLDRGENIQYF; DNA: TGTGCCAGCTCCTTAGACAGGGGAGAAAACATTCAGTACTTC
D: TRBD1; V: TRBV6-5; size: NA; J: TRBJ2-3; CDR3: CASSYEGQGADTQYF; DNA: TGTGCCAGCAGTTACGAGGGACAGGGGGCAGATACGCAGTATTTT
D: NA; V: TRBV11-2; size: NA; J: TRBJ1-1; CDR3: CASSLAGRYTEAFF; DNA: TGTGCCAGCAGCTTGGCAGGGAGGTACACTGAAGCTTTCTTT
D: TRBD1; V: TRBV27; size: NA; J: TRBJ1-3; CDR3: CASSTNRGGHTIYF; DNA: TGTGCCAGCAGTACGAACAGGGGAGGGCACACCATATATTTT
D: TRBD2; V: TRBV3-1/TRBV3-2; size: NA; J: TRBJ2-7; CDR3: CASSETGGGAYEQYF; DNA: TGTGCCAGCAGCGAGACTGGTGGGGGGGCCTACGAGCAGTACTTC
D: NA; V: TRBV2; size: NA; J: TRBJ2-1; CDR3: CASTGTNSYNEQFF; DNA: TGTGCCAGCACCGGGACCAATTCCTACAATGAGCAGTTCTTC
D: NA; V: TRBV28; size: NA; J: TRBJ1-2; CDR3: CASSSGQGLGYTF; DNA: TGTGCCAGCAGTTCCGGCCAGGGGCTAGGCTACACCTTC
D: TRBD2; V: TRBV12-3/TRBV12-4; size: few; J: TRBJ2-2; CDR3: CASSLAEAGELFF; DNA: TGTGCCAGCAGTCTAGCGGAGGCCGGGGAGCTGTTTTTT
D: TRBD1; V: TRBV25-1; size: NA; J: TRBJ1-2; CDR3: CASSELKGGEFFYGYTF; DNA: TGTGCCAGCAGTGAATTGAAAGGGGGCGAGTTTTTCTATGGCTACACCTTC
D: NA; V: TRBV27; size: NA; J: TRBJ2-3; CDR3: CASSLFAAENTDTQYF; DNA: TGTGCCAGCAGTTTGTTCGCGGCGGAAAACACAGATACGCAGTATTTT
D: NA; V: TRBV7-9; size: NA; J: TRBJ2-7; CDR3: CASSLGIQHYEQYF; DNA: TGTGCCAGCAGCTTAGGGATACAGCACTACGAGCAGTACTTC
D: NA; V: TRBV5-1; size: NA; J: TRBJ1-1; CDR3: CASSLASEVRSFF; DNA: TGCGCCAGCAGCTTGGCCTCGGAGGTCCGATCTTTCTTT
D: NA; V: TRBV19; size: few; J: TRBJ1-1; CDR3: CASSIASELGGAFF; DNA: TGTGCCAGTAGTATAGCCTCTGAACTGGGGGGGGCTTTCTTT
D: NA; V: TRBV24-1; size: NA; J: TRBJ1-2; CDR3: CATSDSDGLGQYGYTF; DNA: TGTGCCACCAGTGACTCGGACGGGTTGGGTCAATATGGCTACACCTTC
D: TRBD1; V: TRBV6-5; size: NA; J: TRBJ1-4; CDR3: CASSYSVRGPEKLFF; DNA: TGTGCCAGCAGTTACTCTGTGAGGGGGCCTGAAAAACTGTTTTTT
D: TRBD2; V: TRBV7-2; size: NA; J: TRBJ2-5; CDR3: CASSRSTSGGGETQYF; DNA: TGTGCCAGCAGCCGTAGTACTAGCGGGGGTGGGGAGACCCAGTACTTC